These T cell receptor beta chains were read from a single sample in a study of blood T cells in healthy people across ages. TCRdb re-called the 5' RACE reads through MiXCR, storing one row per CDR3 protein. The sample includes some 780,000 distinct CDR3 sequences, more than 55% of them seen just once. The sequencing sample was made of blood. All receptors come from a man aged 40-49 years in good health. Both conserved end residues are part of each CDR3. D genes are given only for firm matches. Not every row has a clone size; where given, it reads once, few, many or a size class.

V gene	CDR3 length	clone size	J gene	D gene	CDR3 protein	CDR3 DNA
TRBV9	16	.	TRBJ2-3	TRBD2	CASSVGSGGFPDTQYF	TGTGCCAGCAGCGTAGGTAGCGGGGGGTTCCCAGATACGCAGTATTTT
TRBV28	15	few	TRBJ2-7	TRBD2	CASSTLAGGSYEQYF	TGTGCCAGCAGCACACTAGCGGGTGGCTCCTACGAGCAGTACTTC
TRBV2	15	.	TRBJ2-2	.	CASSPGWGTAGELFF	TGTGCCAGCTCCCCCGGTTGGGGAACGGCAGGGGAGCTGTTTTTT
TRBV28	13	.	TRBJ1-2	.	CASNPGGGYGYTF	TGTGCCAGCAACCCCGGGGGAGGCTATGGCTACACCTTC
TRBV4-1	18	.	TRBJ1-5	TRBD1	CASSHLTGSGEGNQPQHF	TGCGCCAGCAGCCACTTGACAGGGTCCGGGGAGGGCAATCAGCCCCAGCATTTT
TRBV18	14	.	TRBJ2-5	TRBD1	CASSTNQGEETQYF	TGTGCCAGCTCAACCAATCAGGGGGAGGAGACCCAGTACTTC
TRBV4-2	13	.	TRBJ1-2	.	CASSRSPGDGYTF	TGTGCCAGCAGCCGATCCCCAGGGGATGGCTACACCTTC
TRBV7-2	16	once	TRBJ2-3	TRBD1	CASSSRPGQGTDTQYF	TGTGCCAGCAGCTCGCGCCCGGGACAGGGTACAGATACGCAGTATTTT
TRBV4-2	14	.	TRBJ1-1	.	CASSRGQLNTEAFF	TGTGCCAGCAGCCGAGGACAGTTGAACACTGAAGCTTTCTTT
TRBV7-9	12	once	TRBJ1-1	.	CASSLVSTEVFF	TGTGCCAGCAGCTTAGTGAGCACTGAAGTTTTCTTT